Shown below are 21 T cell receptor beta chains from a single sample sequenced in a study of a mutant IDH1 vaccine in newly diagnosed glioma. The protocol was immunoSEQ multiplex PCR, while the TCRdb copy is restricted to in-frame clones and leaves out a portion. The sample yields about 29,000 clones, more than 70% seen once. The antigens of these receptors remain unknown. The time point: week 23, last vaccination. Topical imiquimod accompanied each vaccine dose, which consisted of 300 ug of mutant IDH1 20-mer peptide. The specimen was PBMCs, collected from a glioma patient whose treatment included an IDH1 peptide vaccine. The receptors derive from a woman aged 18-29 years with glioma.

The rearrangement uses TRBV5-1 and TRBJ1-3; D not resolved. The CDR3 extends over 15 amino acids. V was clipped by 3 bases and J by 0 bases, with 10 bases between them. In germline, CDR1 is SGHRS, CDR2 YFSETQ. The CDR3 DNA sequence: TGCGCCAGCAGCTCTTCCGGTAACTCTGGAAACACCATATATTTT. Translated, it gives CASSSSGNSGNTIYF.

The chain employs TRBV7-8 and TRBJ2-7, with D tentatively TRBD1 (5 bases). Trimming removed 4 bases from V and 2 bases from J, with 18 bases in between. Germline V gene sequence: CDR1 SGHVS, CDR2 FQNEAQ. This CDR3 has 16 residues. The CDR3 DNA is TGTGCCAGCAGCTCTCAGGGTACCGGCCTCGCCTACGAGCAGTACTTC. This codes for CASSSQGTGLAYEQYF.

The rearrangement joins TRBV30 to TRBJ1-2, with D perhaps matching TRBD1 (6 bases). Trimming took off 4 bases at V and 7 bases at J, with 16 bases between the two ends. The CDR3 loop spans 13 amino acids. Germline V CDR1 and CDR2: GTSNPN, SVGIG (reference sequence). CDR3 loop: CAWKMAGGAGYTF. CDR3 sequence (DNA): TGTGCCTGGAAAATGGCGGGGGGCGCTGGCTACACCTTC. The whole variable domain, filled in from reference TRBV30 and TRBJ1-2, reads SQTIHQWPATLVQPVGSPLSLECTVEGTSNPNLYWYRQAAGRGLQLLFYSVGIGQISSEVPQNLSASRPQDRQFILSSKKLLLSDSGFYLCAWKMAGGAGYTFGSGTRLTVV.

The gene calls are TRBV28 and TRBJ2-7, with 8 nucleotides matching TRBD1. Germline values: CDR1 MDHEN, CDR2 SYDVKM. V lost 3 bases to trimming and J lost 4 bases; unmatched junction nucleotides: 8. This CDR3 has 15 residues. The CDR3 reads CASSFTGQVFYEQYF. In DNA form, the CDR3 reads TGTGCCAGCAGTTTTACGGGACAGGTCTTTTACGAGCAGTACTTC.

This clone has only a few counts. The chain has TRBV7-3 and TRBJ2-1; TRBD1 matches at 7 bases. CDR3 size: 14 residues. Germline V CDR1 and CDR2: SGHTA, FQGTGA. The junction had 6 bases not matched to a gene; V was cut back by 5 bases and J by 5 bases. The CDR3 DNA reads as TGTGCCAGCAGCAGGGGGCAGGGGGACAATGAGCAGTTCTTC. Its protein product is CASSRGQGDNEQFF.

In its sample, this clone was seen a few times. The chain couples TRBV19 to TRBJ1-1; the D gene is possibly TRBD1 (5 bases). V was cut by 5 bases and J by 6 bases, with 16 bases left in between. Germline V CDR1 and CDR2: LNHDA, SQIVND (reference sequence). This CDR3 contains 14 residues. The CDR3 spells CASSVAQGSAEAFF. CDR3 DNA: TGTGCCAGTAGTGTAGCGCAGGGTAGCGCTGAAGCTTTCTTT.

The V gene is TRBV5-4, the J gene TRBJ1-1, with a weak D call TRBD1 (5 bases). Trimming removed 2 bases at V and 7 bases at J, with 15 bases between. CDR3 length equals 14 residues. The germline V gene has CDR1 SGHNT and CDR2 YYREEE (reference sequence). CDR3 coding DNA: TGTGCCAGCAGCTTCACCGACAGCCTCGGTGAAGCTTTCTTT. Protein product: CASSFTDSLGEAFF. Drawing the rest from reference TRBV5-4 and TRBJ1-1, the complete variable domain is ETGVTQSPTHLIKTRGQQVTLRCSSQSGHNTVSWYQQALGQGPQFIFQYYREEENGRGNFPPRFSGLQFPNYSSELNVNALELDDSALYLCASSFTDSLGEAFFGQGTRLTVV.

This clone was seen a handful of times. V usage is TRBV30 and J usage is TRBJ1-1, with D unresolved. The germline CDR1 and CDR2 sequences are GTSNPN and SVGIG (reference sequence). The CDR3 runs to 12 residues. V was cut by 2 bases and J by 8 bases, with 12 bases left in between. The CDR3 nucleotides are TGTGCCTGGAGTCCTACACTGGTAGAAGCTTTCTTT. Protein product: CAWSPTLVEAFF.

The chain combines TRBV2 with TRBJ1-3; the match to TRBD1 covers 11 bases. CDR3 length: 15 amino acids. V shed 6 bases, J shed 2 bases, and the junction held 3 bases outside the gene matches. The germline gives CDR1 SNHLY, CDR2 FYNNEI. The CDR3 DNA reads TGTGCCAGCAGGGTGGGACAGGGGGCTGGAAACACCATATATTTT. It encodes CASRVGQGAGNTIYF.

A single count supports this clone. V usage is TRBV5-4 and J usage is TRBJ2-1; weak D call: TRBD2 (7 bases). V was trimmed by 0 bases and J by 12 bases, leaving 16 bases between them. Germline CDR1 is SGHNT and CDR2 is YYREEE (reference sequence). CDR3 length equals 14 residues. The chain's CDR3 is CASSLVGQERGQFF. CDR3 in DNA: TGTGCCAGCAGCTTGGTGGGACAAGAGCGGGGGCAGTTCTTC.

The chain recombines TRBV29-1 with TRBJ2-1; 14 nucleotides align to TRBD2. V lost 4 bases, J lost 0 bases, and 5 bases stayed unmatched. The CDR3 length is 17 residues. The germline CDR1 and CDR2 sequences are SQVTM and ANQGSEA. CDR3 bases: TGCAGCGTTGCCGGGACTAGCGGGAGTAGCTCCTACAATGAGCAGTTCTTC. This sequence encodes CSVAGTSGSSSYNEQFF.

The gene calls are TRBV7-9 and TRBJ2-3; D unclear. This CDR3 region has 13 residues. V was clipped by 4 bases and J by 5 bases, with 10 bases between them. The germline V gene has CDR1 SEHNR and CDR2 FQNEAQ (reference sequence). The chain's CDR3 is CASSSEARDTQYF. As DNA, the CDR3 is TGTGCCAGCAGCTCCGAAGCCCGAGATACGCAGTATTTT.

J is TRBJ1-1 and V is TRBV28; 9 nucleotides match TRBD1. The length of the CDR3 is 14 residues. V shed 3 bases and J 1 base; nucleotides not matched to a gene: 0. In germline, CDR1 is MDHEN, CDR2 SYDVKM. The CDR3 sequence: CASSLGQGNTEAFF. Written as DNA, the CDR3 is TGTGCCAGCAGTTTGGGACAGGGGAACACTGAAGCTTTCTTT.

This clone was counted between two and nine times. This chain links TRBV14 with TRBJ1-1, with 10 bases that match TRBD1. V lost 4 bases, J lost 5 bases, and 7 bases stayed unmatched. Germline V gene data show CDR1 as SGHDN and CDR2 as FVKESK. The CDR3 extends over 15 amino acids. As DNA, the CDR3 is TGTGCCAGCAGCCTAAGGGACAGGGGAACAACTGAAGCTTTCTTT. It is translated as CASSLRDRGTTEAFF.

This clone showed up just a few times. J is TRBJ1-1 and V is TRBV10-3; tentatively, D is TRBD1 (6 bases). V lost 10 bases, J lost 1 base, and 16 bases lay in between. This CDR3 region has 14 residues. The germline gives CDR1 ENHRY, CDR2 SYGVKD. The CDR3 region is CASNPTGPNTEAFF. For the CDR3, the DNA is TGTGCCAGTAACCCGACAGGACCGAACACTGAAGCTTTCTTT.

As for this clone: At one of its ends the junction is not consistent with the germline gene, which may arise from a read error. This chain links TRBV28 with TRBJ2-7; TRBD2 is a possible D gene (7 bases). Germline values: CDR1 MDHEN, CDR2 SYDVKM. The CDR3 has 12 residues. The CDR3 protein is CASSLSPGRGAF. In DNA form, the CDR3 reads TGTGCCAGCAGTTTATCCCCGGGACGGGGGGCCTTC. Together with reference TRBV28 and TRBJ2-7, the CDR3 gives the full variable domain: DVKVTQSSRYLVKRTGEKVFLECVQDMDHENMFWYRQDPGLGLRLIYFSYDVKMKEKGDIPEGYSVSREKKERFSLILESASTNQTSMYLCASSLSPGRGAFGPGTRLTVT.

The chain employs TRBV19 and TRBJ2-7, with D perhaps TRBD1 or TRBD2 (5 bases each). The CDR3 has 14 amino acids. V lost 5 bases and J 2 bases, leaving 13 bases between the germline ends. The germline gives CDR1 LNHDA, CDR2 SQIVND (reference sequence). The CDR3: CASSRDPITYEQYF. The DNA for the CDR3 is TGTGCCAGTAGTCGGGACCCCATAACCTACGAGCAGTACTTC.

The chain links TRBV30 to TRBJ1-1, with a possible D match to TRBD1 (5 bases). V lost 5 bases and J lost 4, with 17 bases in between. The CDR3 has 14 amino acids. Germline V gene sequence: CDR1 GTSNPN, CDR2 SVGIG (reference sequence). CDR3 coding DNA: TGTGCCTGGGGGGGAGGGACTTACCCCACTGAAGCTTTCTTT. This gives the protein CAWGGGTYPTEAFF.

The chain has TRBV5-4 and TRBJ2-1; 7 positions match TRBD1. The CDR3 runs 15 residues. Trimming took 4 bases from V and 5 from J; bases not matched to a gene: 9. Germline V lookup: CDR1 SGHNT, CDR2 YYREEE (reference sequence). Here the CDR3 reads CASSPKWDSDNEQFF. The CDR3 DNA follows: TGTGCCAGCAGCCCGAAATGGGACAGCGACAATGAGCAGTTCTTC.

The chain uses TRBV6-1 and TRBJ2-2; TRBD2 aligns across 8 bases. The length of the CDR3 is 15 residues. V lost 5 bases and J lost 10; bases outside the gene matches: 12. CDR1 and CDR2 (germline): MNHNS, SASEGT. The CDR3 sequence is CASSSLGERGSELFF. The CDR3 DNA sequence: TGTGCCAGCAGTTCGCTGGGGGAGCGGGGGTCGGAGCTGTTTTTT.

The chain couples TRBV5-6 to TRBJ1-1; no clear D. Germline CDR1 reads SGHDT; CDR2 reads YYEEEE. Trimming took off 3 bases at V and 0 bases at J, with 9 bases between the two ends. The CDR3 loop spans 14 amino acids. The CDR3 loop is CASSYISLNTEAFF. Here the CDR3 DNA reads TGTGCCAGCAGCTACATCTCATTGAACACTGAAGCTTTCTTT.